This T cell receptor (beta chain) derives from a study of post-analysis software for immune sequencing data. As regards this clonotype: Its antigen is unknown.

Study-level results: There were five TRBV segments more frequent in patients than controls, and TRBV5-6, TRBV5-1 and TRBV20-1 were among them.

Looked up from germline, CDR1 is WNHNN and CDR2 is SYGVQD (reference sequence). This CDR3 has 16 amino acids. The V end was cut by 5 bases, the J end by 0 bases, with 16 bases between. Prepared TCR beta cDNA libraries contained unique molecular identifiers. TCRdb reprocessed the PCR reads with MiXCR, giving one entry per CDR3 protein. The sample holds 700,000 to 800,000 distinct CDR3 sequences, roughly 27% seen once. The clonotype originates from a girl aged 5 to 17 with multiple sclerosis. Source material: blood. The rearrangement links TRBV10-1 to TRBJ2-5; TRBD1 or TRBD2 may be the D gene (5 bases each). The CDR3 loop is CASSPPKGRDQETQYF. CDR3 DNA: TGCGCCAGCAGTCCCCCTAAGGGGCGGGACCAAGAGACCCAGTACTTC.